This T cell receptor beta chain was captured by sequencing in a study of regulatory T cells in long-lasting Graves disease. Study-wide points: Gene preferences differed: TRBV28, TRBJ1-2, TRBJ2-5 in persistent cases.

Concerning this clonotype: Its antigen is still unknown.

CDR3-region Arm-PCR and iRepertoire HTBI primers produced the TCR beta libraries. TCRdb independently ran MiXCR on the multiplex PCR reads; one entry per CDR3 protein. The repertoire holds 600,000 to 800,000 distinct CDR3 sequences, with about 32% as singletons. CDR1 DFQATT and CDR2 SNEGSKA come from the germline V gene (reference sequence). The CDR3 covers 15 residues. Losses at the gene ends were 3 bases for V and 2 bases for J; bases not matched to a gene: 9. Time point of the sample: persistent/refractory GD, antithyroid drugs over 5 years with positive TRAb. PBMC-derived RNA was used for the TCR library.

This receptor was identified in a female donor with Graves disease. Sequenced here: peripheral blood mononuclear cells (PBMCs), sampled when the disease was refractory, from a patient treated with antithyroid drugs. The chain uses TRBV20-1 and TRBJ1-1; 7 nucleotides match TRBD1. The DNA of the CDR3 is TGCAGTGCTAGTGACCCCCGGACAGGTAACACTGAAGCTTTCTTT. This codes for CSASDPRTGNTEAFF.